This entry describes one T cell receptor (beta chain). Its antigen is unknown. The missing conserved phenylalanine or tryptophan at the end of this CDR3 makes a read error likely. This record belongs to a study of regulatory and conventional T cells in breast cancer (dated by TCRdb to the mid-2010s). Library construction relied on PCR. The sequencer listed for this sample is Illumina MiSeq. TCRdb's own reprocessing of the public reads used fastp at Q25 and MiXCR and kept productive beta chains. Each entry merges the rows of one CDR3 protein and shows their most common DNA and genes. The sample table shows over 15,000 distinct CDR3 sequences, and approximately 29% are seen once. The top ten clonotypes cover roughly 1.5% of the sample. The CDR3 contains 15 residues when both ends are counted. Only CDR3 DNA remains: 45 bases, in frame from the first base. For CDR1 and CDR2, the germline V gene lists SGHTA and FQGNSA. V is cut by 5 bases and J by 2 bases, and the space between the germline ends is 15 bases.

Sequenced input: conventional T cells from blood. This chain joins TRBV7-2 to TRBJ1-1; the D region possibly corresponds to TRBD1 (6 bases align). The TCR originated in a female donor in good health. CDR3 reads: CASSPGGGANTEAFL. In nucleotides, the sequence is TGTGCCAGCAGCCCTGGAGGGGGAGCTAACACTGAAGCTTTCCTT.